This T cell receptor beta chain was captured by sequencing in a study of blood T cell repertoires in COVID-19. The protocol was immunoSEQ multiplex PCR, while the TCRdb copy is restricted to in-frame clones and leaves out a portion. The data contain almost 250,000 clones, 86% of them seen just once; the ten biggest clones take up approximately 5%. This CDR3 contains 16 residues. CDR1 and CDR2 from the germline V gene are LGHNA and YNFKEQ. V dropped 1 base and J dropped 4; count of bases not matched to a gene: 6. During active infection, Seattle patients enrolled and were then monitored through disease.

The TCR was taken from a woman aged 80 or over with COVID-19, enrolled during active disease. V usage is TRBV4-2 and J usage is TRBJ2-3; 9 nucleotides match TRBD2. The source material was peripheral blood. The CDR3 DNA is TGTGCCAGCAGCCAAGGGCGGGGGGGCCAGGCAGATACGCAGTATTTT. Amino acid sequence: CASSQGRGGQADTQYF.